The 2 T cell receptor beta chains presented below share a single source sample, sequenced in a study of blood T cells in healthy people across ages. Next came a second PCR, run for roughly 7 to 12 cycles, which used a sample-barcoded 5' primer along with a J-beta primer mix. MiXCR, run by TCRdb on the 5' RACE reads, gives a single entry per CDR3 protein. Among roughly 1 million distinct CDR3 sequences listed, under 30% were seen once. The same specimen was also included in a second study, on T cells of mothers and their children.

The sequenced sample consisted of blood. The receptors derive from a girl aged 2-10 years in good health.

This clonotype was seen a single time. The chain employs TRBV20-1 and TRBJ2-3; a weak D match, TRBD1 (5 bases). Trimming removed 3 bases from V and 0 bases from J, with 13 bases in between. From germline, CDR1 is DFQATT and CDR2 SNEGSKA (reference sequence). The CDR3 sequence is 15 residues long. As DNA, the CDR3 is TGCAGTGCTAGTTTTGCAGGGTCAAGCACAGATACGCAGTATTTT. Protein: CSASFAGSSTDTQYF.

This clonotype has a handful of counts. The chain couples TRBV28 to TRBJ1-2, with D tentatively TRBD1 (5 bases). V lost 3 bases to trimming and J lost 6 bases, with 14 bases between them. The germline V gene has CDR1 MDHEN and CDR2 SYDVKM. CDR3 length: 14 amino acids. CDR3 bases: TGTGCCAGCAGTTTTGCAGGGACCCACCATGGCTACACCTTC. This translates into CASSFAGTHHGYTF.